The present entry profiles one T cell receptor beta chain with its context. This entry belongs to a study of control samples from healthy donors and cancer patients. Using immunoSEQ multiplex PCR, the repertoire was profiled, and TCRdb retains in-frame clones only, with some absent. This table has a few hundred thousand clones, approximately 92% appearing once. This CDR3 is 18 amino acids long. V was pared by 2 bases and J by 0 bases, with 16 bases between. The germline V gene encodes CDR1 MNHNS and CDR2 SASEGT. The receptor comes from a man aged 40-49 years with head and neck cancer. Sequencing used PBMCs. The genes are TRBV6-1 and TRBJ2-2, with TRBD2 as a possible D gene (5 bases). This chain's CDR3 is CASSEPRGLRTNTGELFF. Written as DNA, the CDR3 is TGTGCCAGCAGTGAACCCCGAGGGTTGCGGACGAACACCGGGGAGCTGTTTTTT.